One and the same sample provided the 13 T cell receptor beta chains below, sequenced in a study of blood T cell repertoires in COVID-19. Sequencing used immunoSEQ multiplex PCR; TCRdb keeps in-frame clones, though not all of them. The data hold approximately 240,000 clones, with approximately 84% observed a single time. Sample: peripheral blood. The origin of the receptors is a man aged 50 or older with acute or convalescent COVID-19.

The chain carries TRBV7-9 and TRBJ2-1; the D gene is possibly TRBD2 (5 bases). Germline CDR1 is SEHNR and CDR2 is FQNEAQ (reference sequence). The CDR3 sequence is 13 residues long. Trimming took 3 bases from V and 8 from J, leaving 11 bases between them. The CDR3 sequence: CASSLTAGHEQFF. The DNA of the CDR3 is TGTGCCAGCAGCTTGACGGCGGGCCATGAGCAGTTCTTC.

V gene TRBV30 combines with J gene TRBJ1-2, with D tentatively TRBD1 (6 bases). CDR1 and CDR2 (germline): GTSNPN, SVGIG (reference sequence). Trimming pared 5 bases from V and 4 bases from J, leaving 11 bases between. The CDR3 spans 12 residues. The CDR3 here is CAWGRGAYGYTF. The DNA of the CDR3 is TGTGCCTGGGGCAGGGGTGCCTATGGCTACACCTTC.

The chain recombines TRBV2 with TRBJ1-5; 10 nucleotides align to TRBD1. Germline V lookup: CDR1 SNHLY, CDR2 FYNNEI. The CDR3 runs to 20 residues. The V gene end was trimmed by 3 bases and the J gene end by 3 bases; junction bases not matched to a gene: 17. The CDR3 region has the DNA TGTGCCAGCAGTGAGGTGGGACAGGGGATTAGAGGTCGAGTCAATCAGCCCCAGCATTTT. Translation gives CASSEVGQGIRGRVNQPQHF.

This chain's CDR3 is CATSRGLRGPRNSPLHF. CDR3 nucleotide sequence: TGTGCCACCAGCAGAGGTCTCAGGGGGCCACGGAATTCACCCCTCCACTTT. The V gene is TRBV15, the J gene TRBJ1-6; 8 nucleotides agree with TRBD1. The junction had 9 bases not matched to a gene; V was cut back by 1 base and J by 7 bases. The CDR3 totals 17 residues. Germline V lookup: CDR1 LNHNV, CDR2 YYDKDF (reference sequence).

The rearrangement uses TRBV19 and TRBJ2-1; TRBD1 is a possible D gene (5 bases). Trimming cost V 2 bases and J 12 bases, with 11 bases left between them. Germline CDR1 is LNHDA and CDR2 is SQIVND (reference sequence). The CDR3 consists of 12 residues. The CDR3 is CASSIQGKGQFF. CDR3 nucleotides: TGTGCCAGTAGTATACAGGGAAAAGGGCAGTTCTTC.

This clone has only one observation. The chain couples TRBV5-6 to TRBJ1-2; D perhaps matches TRBD1 (5 bases). This CDR3 has 15 amino acids. From germline, CDR1 is SGHDT and CDR2 YYEEEE. V lost 4 bases and J 8 bases, leaving 21 bases between the germline ends. The CDR3 region is CASSPTPQARYGYTF. Here the CDR3 DNA reads TGTGCCAGCAGCCCAACCCCACAGGCAAGGTACGGCTACACCTTC.

V is TRBV11-2 and J is TRBJ2-7; TRBD1 matches 9 bases. This CDR3 region has 15 residues. The germline CDR1 and CDR2 sequences are SGHAT and FQNNGV. V was pared by 5 bases and J by 1 base, with 6 bases of the junction left unmatched. CDR3 coding DNA: TGTGCCAGCAGCCAAGGGACAGGGCAATCCTACGAGCAGTACTTC. Protein sequence: CASSQGTGQSYEQYF.

The CDR3 bases are TGTGCCAGTAGTCCCGGAGTTACAGATACGCAGTATTTT. This translates into CASSPGVTDTQYF. The chain has TRBV19 and TRBJ2-3; D gene unclear. Trimming cost V 5 bases and J 3 bases, with 9 bases left between them. The length of the CDR3 is 13 residues. Looked up from germline, CDR1 is LNHDA and CDR2 is SQIVND (reference sequence).

The chain joins TRBV6-5 to TRBJ1-1; perhaps TRBD1 as D (5 bases). The length of the CDR3 is 13 residues. Germline loops: CDR1 MNHEY, CDR2 SVGAGI. Trimming took 6 bases from V and 1 from J, leaving 9 bases between them. The CDR3 nucleotides read TGTGCCAGCAGAAATGGACAGAACACTGAAGCTTTCTTT. Protein: CASRNGQNTEAFF.

This clone was picked up one time. The chain is built from TRBV5-1 and TRBJ1-1, with D perhaps TRBD1 (6 bases). From germline, CDR1 is SGHRS and CDR2 YFSETQ. Trimming shortened V by 5 bases and J by 3 bases, and 23 bases separated the two germline ends. This CDR3 comprises 17 residues. The CDR3 sequence is CASSRVPGVRGDTEAFF. CDR3 in DNA: TGCGCCAGCAGTCGTGTCCCAGGGGTGCGAGGGGACACTGAAGCTTTCTTT.

The chain recombines TRBV5-1 with TRBJ2-2; 8 bases are a match to TRBD1. V shed 3 bases and J 3 bases; nucleotides not matched to a gene: 4. Per germline, CDR1 SGHRS and CDR2 YFSETQ. The CDR3 sequence is 15 residues long. For the CDR3, the DNA is TGCGCCAGCAGCTGGGGGACAGGTCACACCGGGGAGCTGTTTTTT. Its protein product is CASSWGTGHTGELFF.

V gene TRBV11-2 combines with J gene TRBJ2-7; D is ambiguous. CDR3 size: 11 residues. Germline V gene sequence: CDR1 SGHAT, CDR2 FQNNGV. Trimming stripped 1 base from V and 4 bases from J, with 2 bases between. In nucleotides, the CDR3 is TGTGCCAGCAGCTTAGCGTACGAGCAGTACTTC. The encoded protein is CASSLAYEQYF.

The V call is TRBV15, the J call TRBJ1-4; weak D call: TRBD1 (6 bases). The CDR3 runs 18 residues. Per the germline V gene, CDR1 is LNHNV and CDR2 is YYDKDF (reference sequence). V dropped 0 bases and J dropped 0 bases, with 14 bases sitting between them. The CDR3: CATSRDSETGTTNEKLFF. The CDR3 DNA is TGTGCCACCAGCAGAGATTCTGAGACAGGAACAACTAATGAAAAACTGTTTTTT.